These T cell receptor beta chains were read from a single sample in a study of regulatory T cells in long-lasting Graves disease. TCRdb called the multiplex PCR reads again in MiXCR, with one record for every CDR3 protein. The sample holds roughly 350,000 distinct CDR3 sequences, 15% to 20% seen once. This sample also appeared in a second study, on T cells in Graves' hyperthyroidism and ophthalmopathy.

The sequencing used peripheral blood mononuclear cells (PBMCs), collected at new diagnosis, from a patient treated with antithyroid drugs. Receptors originate from a woman younger than 30 with Graves disease. Both conserved end residues are part of each CDR3. Fields, in order: clone size, V gene, D gene, J gene, CDR3 DNA, CDR3 protein. A D gene is named only where the DNA matches it firmly. Size tells how often a clone was seen (once, few, many) or the class of an expanded clone, and some rows leave it out.

clone_size: many; v_call: TRBV11-2; d_call: TRBD2; j_call: TRBJ2-3; cdr3_nt: TGTGCCAGCAGCCCAAACTTCCGGAAGCGGGAGGTTGCAGATACGCAGTATTTT; cdr3_aa: CASSPNFRKREVADTQYF
clone_size: many; v_call: TRBV7-6; d_call: TRBD2; j_call: TRBJ2-7; cdr3_nt: TGTGCCAGCAGCCTGGGACTAGTGGGCGAGCAGTACTTC; cdr3_aa: CASSLGLVGEQYF
clone_size: many; v_call: TRBV5-1; d_call: -; j_call: TRBJ2-6; cdr3_nt: TGCGCCAGCCAAACTAGCCCTGGGGCCAACGTCCTGACTTTC; cdr3_aa: CASQTSPGANVLTF
clone_size: few; v_call: TRBV4-1; d_call: -; j_call: TRBJ1-6; cdr3_nt: TGCGCCAGCAGCCCGGCCTTGGGAGGACCCCTCCACTTT; cdr3_aa: CASSPALGGPLHF
clone_size: -; v_call: TRBV19; d_call: -; j_call: TRBJ2-2; cdr3_nt: TGTGCCAGTAGTATAAGTCGTTCTAGCTATGGCGGGGAGCTGTTTTTT; cdr3_aa: CASSISRSSYGGELFF
clone_size: many; v_call: TRBV30; d_call: -; j_call: TRBJ1-5; cdr3_nt: TGTGCCTGGAGTGCGGACCTAAATCAGCCCCAGCATTTT; cdr3_aa: CAWSADLNQPQHF
clone_size: many; v_call: TRBV6-1; d_call: -; j_call: TRBJ1-5; cdr3_nt: TGTGCCAGCAGGATATCCACAGGGTCCAGCAATCAGCCCCAGCATTTT; cdr3_aa: CASRISTGSSNQPQHF
clone_size: many; v_call: TRBV20-1; d_call: TRBD2; j_call: TRBJ2-3; cdr3_nt: TGCAGTGCTAGAAACCTCTTGCGGGAGGGCACAGATACGCAGTATTTT; cdr3_aa: CSARNLLREGTDTQYF
clone_size: many; v_call: TRBV5-4; d_call: TRBD1; j_call: TRBJ2-7; cdr3_nt: TGTGCCAGCAGCTTTGGGGACAGCTCCTACGAGCAGTACTTC; cdr3_aa: CASSFGDSSYEQYF
clone_size: few; v_call: TRBV29-1; d_call: -; j_call: TRBJ1-1; cdr3_nt: TGCAGCGTTGAGGTTAATCCCTGGGGACGGGTCTACATGAACACTGAAGCTTTCTTT; cdr3_aa: CSVEVNPWGRVYMNTEAFF
clone_size: -; v_call: TRBV20-1; d_call: -; j_call: TRBJ2-3; cdr3_nt: TGCAGTGCCCGCGGGGCTTACACAGATACGCAGTATTTT; cdr3_aa: CSARGAYTDTQYF
clone_size: -; v_call: TRBV14; d_call: -; j_call: TRBJ2-7; cdr3_nt: TGTGCCAGCAGCTTCGGGACATTCATCTACGAGCAGTACTTC; cdr3_aa: CASSFGTFIYEQYF
clone_size: -; v_call: TRBV5-1; d_call: -; j_call: TRBJ2-2; cdr3_nt: TGCGCCAGCAGCTCAGAGGGGGGCCGCACCGGGGAGCTGTTTTTT; cdr3_aa: CASSSEGGRTGELFF
clone_size: few; v_call: TRBV6-1; d_call: -; j_call: TRBJ1-2; cdr3_nt: TGTGCCAGCAGTGAAGCCTGGACCGGGGGCTATGGTTACACCTTC; cdr3_aa: CASSEAWTGGYGYTF
clone_size: many; v_call: TRBV5-5; d_call: -; j_call: TRBJ2-5; cdr3_nt: TGTGCCAGCAGCTTGGGACCGGGACAAGAGACCCAGTACTTC; cdr3_aa: CASSLGPGQETQYF
clone_size: many; v_call: TRBV6-2/TRBV6-3; d_call: TRBD2; j_call: TRBJ2-3; cdr3_nt: TGTGCCAGCAGGACGGGGGGTTCGGATACGCAGTATTTT; cdr3_aa: CASRTGGSDTQYF
clone_size: -; v_call: TRBV12-3/TRBV12-4; d_call: -; j_call: TRBJ1-6; cdr3_nt: TGTGCCAGCCTTTTATCAGGACCCGAAGGAATTTCACCCCTCCACTTT; cdr3_aa: CASLLSGPEGISPLHF
clone_size: many; v_call: TRBV12-3/TRBV12-4; d_call: -; j_call: TRBJ2-3; cdr3_nt: TGTGCCAGCAGTTTCAGGATCACAGATACGCAGTATTTT; cdr3_aa: CASSFRITDTQYF